This T cell receptor (beta chain) was sequenced during a study of T-cell reconstitution after alpha-beta-depleted transplantation in children. Germline V lookup: CDR1 SGHTA, CDR2 FQGNSA. This CDR3 has 15 residues. The V and J ends lost 5 bases and 4 bases respectively, with 14 bases between them. This clonotype has at least ten counts. Researchers prepared the TCRbeta library using unique molecular identifiers, the study reports. TCRdb re-analysed the PCR reads in MiXCR, keeping a single row per CDR3 protein. The table lists about 190,000 distinct CDR3 sequences, more than 6.5% of them singletons. V is TRBV7-2 and J is TRBJ2-2; D is ambiguous. The source was PBMCs from the stem cell graft donor, collected from the stem cell graft. The receptor's source is a human donor who donated a stem cell graft to a child with Wiskott-Aldrich syndrome. Here the CDR3 DNA reads TGTGCCAGCAGCCTGGACCGGGTGGGCACCGGGGAGCTGTTTTTT. Protein product: CASSLDRVGTGELFF.